Sequencing of this T cell receptor (beta chain) was carried out in a study of blood T cell repertoires in COVID-19. Study-level background: Specimens from acute and convalescent COVID-19 originated in the United States, Italy and Spain. PBMCs, B-cell-depleted T cells, or T cells were the source of the cDNA or gDNA that made up the material.

The CDR3 runs 13 residues. Germline values: CDR1 GTSNPN, CDR2 SVGIG (reference sequence). V was pared by 3 bases and J by 5 bases, with 13 bases between. Membership in each cohort depended on participant-reported clinical history. Recovered status applied to Cohort 3 donors who had two consecutive negative PCRs. It also applied to those with clearance or with symptom resolution. Profiling relied on immunoSEQ multiplex PCR, and the TCRdb table lists in-frame clones only, not all of them. Of just over 150,000 clones in the sample, 88% are singletons; the top ten hold less than 8%. The chain is built from TRBV30 and TRBJ1-1; D is uncertain. The clonotype was recovered from a woman aged 50 to 65 who had recovered from COVID-19. The specimen was PBMCs or T cells enriched from blood (not recorded which). The CDR3 spells CAWREGTATEAFF. The CDR3 DNA is TGTGCCTGGAGGGAAGGCACAGCAACTGAAGCTTTCTTT.